The entry that follows covers one T cell receptor (beta chain) sequence. Its antigen remains undetermined. No much larger clone exists at a distance of one base, and base qualities are not known. Library creation used RT-PCR. TCRdb shows the sequencer as Illumina MiSeq. The public reads were reanalyzed by TCRdb: fastp trimming at Q25, MiXCR alignment, in-frame beta chains only. Every distinct CDR3 protein forms one entry, paired with its most common genes and DNA. In all, the sample holds about 680,000 distinct CDR3 sequences, and approximately 14% of those were seen once. The leading ten clones occupy 3.6% of the sample. The sample comes from a study (dated by TCRdb to 2015 to 2016). This clonotype was obtained from a female donor in good health, serving as a healthy control. Material for sequencing was memory CD4+ T cells from blood.

The CDR3 protein is CASSLGLDRADEQYF. The nucleotides are TGCGCCAGCAGCTTGGGGCTGGACAGAGCGGACGAGCAGTACTTC. The rearranged chain carries TRBV5-1 and TRBJ2-7; a tentative D call is TRBD1 (6 bases match). Reading the germline V gene gives CDR1 SGHRS and CDR2 YFSETQ. The V and J ends are trimmed by 0 bases and 5 bases, leaving 15 bases between them. Inclusive of the bounding cysteine and phenylalanine, the CDR3 is 15 residues long. CDR3 DNA is the only sequence kept; it has 45 bases, read in frame from the first base.